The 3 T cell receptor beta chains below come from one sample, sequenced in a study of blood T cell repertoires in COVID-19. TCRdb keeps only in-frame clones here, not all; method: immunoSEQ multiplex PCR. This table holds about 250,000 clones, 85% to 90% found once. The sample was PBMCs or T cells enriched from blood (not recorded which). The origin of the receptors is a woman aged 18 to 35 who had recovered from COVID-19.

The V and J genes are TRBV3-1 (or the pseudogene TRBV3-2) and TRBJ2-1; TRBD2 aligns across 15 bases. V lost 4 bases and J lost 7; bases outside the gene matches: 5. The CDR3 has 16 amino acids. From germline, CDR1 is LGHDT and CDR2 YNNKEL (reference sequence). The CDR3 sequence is CASSRTSGGANNEQFF. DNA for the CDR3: TGTGCCAGCAGCCGGACTAGCGGGGGGGCCAATAATGAGCAGTTCTTC.

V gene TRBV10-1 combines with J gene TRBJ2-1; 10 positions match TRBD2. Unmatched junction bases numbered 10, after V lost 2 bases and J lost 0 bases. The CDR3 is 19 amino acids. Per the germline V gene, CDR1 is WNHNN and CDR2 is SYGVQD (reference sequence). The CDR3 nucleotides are TGCGCCAGCAGTGAGGGGGCTAGCGGGGGTTCGAGCTCCTACAATGAGCAGTTCTTC. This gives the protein CASSEGASGGSSSYNEQFF.

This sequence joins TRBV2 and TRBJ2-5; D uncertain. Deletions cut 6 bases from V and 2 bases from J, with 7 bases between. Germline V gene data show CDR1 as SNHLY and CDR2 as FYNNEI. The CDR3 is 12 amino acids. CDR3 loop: CASSAQQETQYF. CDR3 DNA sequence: TGTGCCAGCAGCGCCCAGCAAGAGACCCAGTACTTC.